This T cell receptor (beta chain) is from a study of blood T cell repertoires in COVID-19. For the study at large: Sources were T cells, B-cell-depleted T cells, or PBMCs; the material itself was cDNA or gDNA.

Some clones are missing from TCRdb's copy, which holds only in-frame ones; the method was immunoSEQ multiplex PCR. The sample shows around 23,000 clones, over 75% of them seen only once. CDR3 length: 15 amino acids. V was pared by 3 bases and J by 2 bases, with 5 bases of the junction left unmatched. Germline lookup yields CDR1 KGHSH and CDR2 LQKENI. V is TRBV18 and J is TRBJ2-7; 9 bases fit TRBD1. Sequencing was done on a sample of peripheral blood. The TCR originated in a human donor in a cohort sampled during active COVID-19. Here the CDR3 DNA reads TGTGCCAGCTCACCGGGACAGGGATGGCCCTACGAGCAGTACTTC. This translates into CASSPGQGWPYEQYF.